The rows below give T cell receptor beta chains drawn from one sample of a study of beta chain features in type 1 diabetes. Using immunoSEQ multiplex PCR, the repertoire was profiled, and TCRdb retains in-frame clones only, with some absent. This table holds 400,000 to 600,000 clones, approximately 28% found once. The sequenced material came from naive CD4+ T cells from blood. The receptors were gathered from a young man in good health. Each CDR3 is given with its conserved first and last residue. A D gene is named only where the DNA matches it firmly. The listing skips clone size in some rows; elsewhere it reads once, few, many or a size class.

v_call	clone_size	d_call	j_call	cdr3_aa	cdr3_nt
TRBV9	NA	NA	TRBJ2-2	CASSVDPLAGELFF	TGTGCCAGCAGCGTAGACCCCTTAGCCGGGGAGCTGTTTTTT
TRBV25-1	few	TRBD2	TRBJ2-3	CASSEQTSGLSTDTQYF	TGTGCCAGCAGTGAACAAACTAGCGGCCTAAGCACAGATACGCAGTATTTT
TRBV6-5	few	NA	TRBJ2-3	CASSYSRTADTQYF	TGTGCCAGCAGTTACTCTAGGACAGCGGATACGCAGTATTTT
TRBV6-6	few	TRBD1	TRBJ2-7	CASSYSKSGQGYEQYF	TGTGCCAGCAGTTACTCGAAATCGGGACAGGGTTATGAGCAGTACTTC
TRBV11-2	NA	TRBD2	TRBJ2-7	CASSSLAGKSGEQYF	TGTGCCAGCAGCTCGTTAGCGGGGAAATCGGGGGAGCAGTACTTC
TRBV30	once	TRBD2	TRBJ2-3	CACTKAGTADTQYF	TGTGCCTGTACCAAAGCGGGAACGGCAGATACGCAGTATTTT
TRBV27	once	NA	TRBJ2-3	CASRTLTDTQYF	TGTGCCAGCAGGACACTCACAGATACGCAGTATTTT
TRBV29-1	NA	NA	TRBJ1-1	CSVALKFGWAEAFF	TGCAGCGTTGCTTTAAAGTTTGGTTGGGCTGAAGCTTTCTTT
TRBV10-3	NA	NA	TRBJ2-1	CAISESTGGTYNEQFF	TGTGCCATCAGTGAGTCGACTGGGGGGACCTACAATGAGCAGTTCTTC
TRBV7-2	NA	NA	TRBJ2-5	CASSLYQGQETQYF	TGTGCCAGCAGCTTATACCAGGGCCAAGAGACCCAGTACTTC
TRBV29-1	few	TRBD2	TRBJ2-1	CSVESSGGPNEQFF	TGCAGCGTTGAATCGTCGGGAGGGCCGAATGAGCAGTTCTTC
TRBV28	few	TRBD2	TRBJ2-7	CASSLGGSYEQYF	TGTGCCAGCAGTTTAGGCGGGAGTTACGAGCAGTACTTC
TRBV29-1	NA	NA	TRBJ2-3	CSVDSGGRSTDTQYF	TGCAGCGTTGATTCGGGCGGCAGAAGCACAGATACGCAGTATTTT
TRBV7-2	NA	NA	TRBJ1-3	CASSPAGSGNTIYF	TGTGCCAGCAGCCCCGCAGGCTCTGGAAACACCATATATTTT
TRBV29-1	NA	NA	TRBJ1-1	CSATRTENTEAFF	TGCAGCGCCACGAGGACAGAGAACACTGAAGCTTTCTTT
TRBV6-1	NA	TRBD2	TRBJ2-1	CASRASGTYNEQFF	TGTGCCAGCAGGGCTAGCGGCACCTACAATGAGCAGTTCTTC
TRBV29-1	few	TRBD2	TRBJ2-3	CSVELAARDTQYF	TGCAGCGTTGAACTAGCGGCTAGGGATACGCAGTATTTT
TRBV6-5	NA	NA	TRBJ2-5	CASSYRAAQETQYF	TGTGCCAGCAGTTACCGGGCGGCTCAAGAGACCCAGTACTTC
TRBV7-9	few	NA	TRBJ2-7	CASSLGSGPYEQYF	TGTGCCAGCAGCTTAGGTAGCGGACCTTACGAGCAGTACTTC
TRBV30	NA	TRBD2	TRBJ2-1	CAWNGLAGGTEQFF	TGTGCCTGGAACGGACTAGCGGGGGGCACGGAGCAGTTCTTC
TRBV7-2	NA	NA	TRBJ2-1	CASSLFLSEQFF	TGTGCCAGCAGCTTGTTCCTCAGTGAGCAGTTCTTC
TRBV30	few	NA	TRBJ2-6	CAWRSFGANVLTF	TGTGCCTGGAGGAGTTTTGGGGCCAACGTCCTGACTTTC
TRBV30	NA	NA	TRBJ2-7	CAWTVGGKQYF	TGTGCCTGGACGGTGGGGGGAAAGCAGTACTTC
TRBV5-6	NA	TRBD2	TRBJ2-7	CASSFLAGSYEQYF	TGTGCCAGCAGCTTCCTAGCGGGGAGCTACGAGCAGTACTTC
TRBV7-9	few	TRBD1	TRBJ1-2	CASSPGGGANYGYTF	TGTGCCAGCAGCCCAGGGGGCGGTGCTAACTATGGCTACACCTTC
TRBV29-1	NA	NA	TRBJ1-1	CSVEDRVGSSNTEAFF	TGCAGCGTTGAAGATCGAGTAGGTTCTTCGAACACTGAAGCTTTCTTT
TRBV7-2	NA	TRBD2	TRBJ2-1	CASSSSSGSPNEQFF	TGTGCCAGCAGCTCGTCTAGCGGAAGTCCCAATGAGCAGTTCTTC
TRBV15	few	NA	TRBJ2-5	CATSRGGKETQYF	TGTGCCACCAGCAGAGGTGGGAAAGAGACCCAGTACTTC
TRBV28	few	TRBD1	TRBJ2-4	CASSSSTGGGTKNIQYF	TGTGCCAGCAGTTCATCGACAGGGGGGGGGACTAAAAACATTCAGTACTTC
TRBV7-9	few	NA	TRBJ2-1	CASSSHRDEQFF	TGTGCCAGCAGCTCCCACAGGGATGAGCAGTTCTTC
TRBV14	NA	NA	TRBJ1-2	CASSQVVNYGYTF	TGTGCCAGCAGCCAAGTAGTAAACTATGGCTACACCTTC
TRBV29-1	NA	NA	TRBJ2-1	CSVGDSYNEQFF	TGCAGCGTTGGCGACTCCTACAATGAGCAGTTCTTC
TRBV30	NA	TRBD2	TRBJ2-1	CAWSSILAGLNEQFF	TGTGCCTGGAGTTCAATATTAGCGGGACTCAATGAGCAGTTCTTC
TRBV5-1	NA	TRBD2	TRBJ2-7	CASSLRASGDPEQYF	TGCGCCAGCAGCTTGAGGGCTAGCGGGGATCCTGAGCAGTACTTC
TRBV11-2	NA	NA	TRBJ2-7	CASSLSFTSSYEQYF	TGTGCCAGCAGCTTATCGTTTACTAGCTCCTACGAGCAGTACTTC
TRBV29-1	few	NA	TRBJ1-2	CSAYRGDYGYTF	TGCAGCGCCTACCGGGGCGACTATGGCTACACCTTC
TRBV6-1	NA	NA	TRBJ1-2	CASSEQGNYGYTF	TGTGCCAGCAGTGAACAGGGGAATTATGGCTACACCTTC
TRBV13	NA	TRBD2	TRBJ2-2	CASSLRIAGVSGELFF	TGTGCCAGCAGCTTACGTATAGCGGGAGTGTCCGGGGAGCTGTTTTTT
TRBV29-1	NA	NA	TRBJ1-1	CSARRAGKSTEAFF	TGCAGCGCCCGCCGCGCAGGGAAGAGTACTGAAGCTTTCTTT
TRBV10-3	few	TRBD2	TRBJ2-5	CAISQTSGMQETQYF	TGTGCCATCAGCCAGACTAGCGGGATGCAAGAGACCCAGTACTTC
TRBV30	NA	NA	TRBJ1-2	CAWTTGPGRSGYTF	TGTGCCTGGACCACTGGGCCAGGTCGTTCCGGCTACACCTTC
TRBV10-3	NA	NA	TRBJ2-5	CAISLGEETQYF	TGTGCCATCAGCCTAGGGGAAGAGACCCAGTACTTC
TRBV7-9	few	TRBD2	TRBJ2-5	CASSLAEAGRETQYF	TGTGCCAGCAGCTTAGCCGAAGCGGGAAGAGAGACCCAGTACTTC